This T cell receptor (beta chain) was recovered during a study of shared clonotypes between healthy human individuals. This clone appeared once. This was a deep-level run. The assay was immunoSEQ multiplex PCR, and TCRdb's table has in-frame clones only and misses some. The repertoire has around 1.9 million clones, just over 90% of them found once; the top ten carry more than 1.5%. J gave up 5 bases and V 5 bases, and 2 bases lay outside the gene matches. This CDR3 spans 14 amino acids. Germline V gene lookup returns CDR1 MNHNY and CDR2 SVGAGI (reference sequence). Naive CD8 populations comprised CD45RO-negative cells positively selected for CCR7, excluding terminally differentiated effector memory CD45RA+ cells.

J is TRBJ1-5 and V is TRBV6-6, with 11 bases matching TRBD1. Sequenced input: naive CD8+ T cells from PBMCs. This clonotype originated in a young man in good health. Some clones in this sample may be carry-over from other donors' samples. The CDR3 DNA reads as TGTGCCAGCAGTAGGGACAGGGGGTATCAGCCCCAGCATTTT. Translation: CASSRDRGYQPQHF.